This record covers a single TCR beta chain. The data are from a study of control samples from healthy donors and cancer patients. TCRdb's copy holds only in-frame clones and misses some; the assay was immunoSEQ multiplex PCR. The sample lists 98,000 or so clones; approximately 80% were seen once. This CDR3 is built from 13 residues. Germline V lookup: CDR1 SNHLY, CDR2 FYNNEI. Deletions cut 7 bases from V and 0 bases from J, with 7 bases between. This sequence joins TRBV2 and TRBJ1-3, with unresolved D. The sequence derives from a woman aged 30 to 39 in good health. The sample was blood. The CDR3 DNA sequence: TGTGCCAGCAATTCGGGCTCTGGAAACACCATATATTTT. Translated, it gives CASNSGSGNTIYF.